This T cell receptor beta chain comes out of a study of human T cells and chemical hapten exposure (dated by TCRdb to the early 2020s). With respect to the entire study: For sensitization, 2% DPC in acetone was applied to a roughly 2 cm by roughly 2 cm area of upper inner arm skin. Throughout the approximately 23-week study period, patients were also given weekly therapeutic DPC doses on the scalp. Patch testing was done on the upper back using Finn chambers containing 0.01% DPC, and results were scored after 6 days according to International Contact Dermatitis Research Group standards. Most of the patients in the cohort were female, and the cohort covered alopecia areata with under or over 50% scalp involvement, alopecia totalis and alopecia universalis. Libraries were pooled for sequencing, and variation in per-sample TCR yields was attributed mainly to small differences in library volumes within the pool. In alopecia patients, the study followed how the peripheral blood TCR repertoire changed in vivo over primary and secondary sensitization to diphenylcyclopropenone (DPC), a hapten. Blood samples were taken from patients before sensitization (week 0) and at 2, 6 and about 24 weeks after DPC sensitization. Some 29 alopecia patients gave blood for TCR sequencing at one to four time points (pre-sensitization, 2, 6 and 24 weeks). What the work shows at the level of the full study, not this receptor alone: Repeated subsampling changed both the strength of the expansion versus patch-test correlation and the threshold at which that correlation became significant. Because all patients had alopecia, a presumed autoimmune disease, the immune response of the patients might differ from that of healthy individuals. Expanded TCRs formed significantly more large CDR3 similarity clusters than pre-sensitization or healthy control sets, consistent with antigen-driven responses. No change with DPC sensitization was found in the number of TCRs above 1 in 1000 frequency, and no evidence of global repertoire structure alterations was found. A positive correlation was found between the number of PT1 expanded TCRs and patch test score, with significance reached at thresholds 8, 16 and 32 but not 4.

This sample's time point label indicates: patch test 1, 2 weeks after DPC sensitization. What this sample's treatment or condition label stands for: therapeutic diphenylcyclopropenone sensitization with weekly scalp DPC. At every patch-test visit, the blood draw took place before the patch test was put on. Patients were considered eligible if aged 18 to 70, diagnosed with alopecia and deemed suitable for DPC therapy, and patients were excluded if pregnant. Total RNA was extracted from unfractionated whole blood collected in Tempus Blood RNA tubes. Preparation of the library involved RACE. Sequencing was carried out with a NextSeq 500. During library preparation, unique molecular identifiers were attached to individual cDNA molecules so that TCRs could be counted quantitatively and reproducibly. Each blood RNA sample was used to sequence both TCR alpha and TCR beta chains. As for the original processing: A median of about 87,000 TCRs per sample was observed, with a range of roughly 20,000 to 750,000. V, J and CDR3 annotation of the TCR reads was performed with the Decombinator software suite. To make PS versus PT1 abundance plots, every sample was subsampled to the same number of TCRs (28,000). Expanded TCRs were defined as absent before sensitization and observed at least eight times at the 2-week time point. Using fastp at Q25 and MiXCR, TCRdb reprocessed the public reads and kept productive beta chains. Each CDR3 protein appears once, grouped with its most common genes and DNA. TCRdb's processing, not the authors', yielded these V and J calls. The sample yields 150,000 to 200,000 distinct CDR3 sequences; approximately 14% were counted once. The ten most abundant clones make up 1.5% to 2% of the sample.

This clonotype showed up just a few times. The antigen it recognizes is unknown. No much larger clonotype is one base removed from it; base qualities were not supplied. The germline V gene (reference sequence) specifies LGHDT as CDR1 and YNNKEL as CDR2. Here V drops 7 bases and J drops 11 bases, and the junction holds 9 bases not matched to any gene. The CDR3, from cysteine to phenylalanine, totals 12 residues. Just CDR3 DNA is preserved here, 36 bases in frame from base 1. The sequence came from a woman between 25 and 40 years old with alopecia areata. Some clones in this sample may be carry-over from other donors' samples. The starting material was whole blood, obtained in connection with sensitization to the hapten diphenylcyclopropenone (DPC). Recombination linked TRBV3-1 to TRBJ1-1, with TRBD1 identical over 8 junction bases. The CDR3 region has the sequence CASTGLGQAAFF. The bases read TGTGCCAGCACGGGGTTGGGACAGGCTGCTTTCTTT.